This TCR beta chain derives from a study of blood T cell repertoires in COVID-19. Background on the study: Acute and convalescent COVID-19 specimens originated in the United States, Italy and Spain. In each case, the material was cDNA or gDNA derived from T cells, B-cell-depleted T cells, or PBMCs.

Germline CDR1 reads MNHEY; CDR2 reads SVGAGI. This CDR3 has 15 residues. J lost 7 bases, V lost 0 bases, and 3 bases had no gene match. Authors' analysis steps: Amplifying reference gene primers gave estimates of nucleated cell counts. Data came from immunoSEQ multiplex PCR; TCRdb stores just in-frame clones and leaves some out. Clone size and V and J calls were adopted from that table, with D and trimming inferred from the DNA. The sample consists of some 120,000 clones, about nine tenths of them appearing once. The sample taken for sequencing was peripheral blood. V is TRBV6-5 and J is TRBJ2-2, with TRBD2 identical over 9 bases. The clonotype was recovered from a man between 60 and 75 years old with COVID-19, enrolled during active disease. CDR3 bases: TGTGCCAGCAGTTACTCTAGCGGGAGTAACGGGGAGCTGTTTTTT. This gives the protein CASSYSSGSNGELFF.